This TCR beta chain was recorded in a study of T cells in Graves' hyperthyroidism and ophthalmopathy. The germline V gene encodes CDR1 LGHNA and CDR2 YNFKEQ. V was pared by 2 bases and J by 0 bases, with 21 bases between. This CDR3 is built from 19 residues. Lactation, pregnancy, other autoimmune disease or uncontrolled infection led to exclusion of patients. Whole-study findings and limits: Classification by a 13 V-J model distinguished ophthalmopathy from stable hyperthyroidism.

This clonotype was seen more than once but under ten times. Its antigen is unidentified. TCR beta CDR3 region amplification was performed from RNA transcripts. Researchers ran a first-round RT-PCR on the TCR CDR3 using the HTBI primer set. TCRdb ran MiXCR on the multiplex PCR reads and lists one entry per CDR3 protein. The sample carries about 560,000 distinct CDR3 sequences, 14% recorded once. The TCR sequence derives from a woman aged 40 to 50 with Graves' hyperthyroidism. The J gene is TRBJ2-3, the V gene TRBV4-2; tentative D call: TRBD2 (5 bases). The sequenced sample consisted of blood. Here the CDR3 DNA reads TGTGCCAGCAGCCAACCCTATATTAGCGATTCTCCTAGCACAGATACGCAGTATTTT. Amino acid sequence: CASSQPYISDSPSTDTQYF.